What follows are 6 T cell receptor beta chains derived from one specimen sequenced in a study of T cells in Graves' hyperthyroidism and ophthalmopathy. TCR beta CDR3 regions were amplified from RNA transcripts. Using the HTBI primer set, a first-round RT-PCR was run on the TCR CDR3. TCRdb redid the calling of the multiplex PCR reads with MiXCR, one entry per CDR3 protein. Found here are around 250,000 distinct CDR3 sequences, more than 12% of them singletons; the top ten hold less than 15%. The specimen was blood. The source is a woman in her 40s with Graves' hyperthyroidism that later progressed to Graves' ophthalmopathy.

This clonotype showed up many times. The chain uses TRBV7-6 and TRBJ1-1; D gene unclear. V was cut by 8 bases and J by 2 bases, with 12 bases left in between. The CDR3 spans 13 residues. CDR1 and CDR2 (germline): SGHVS, FNYEAQ. The CDR3 DNA is TGTGCCAGCCAACGACCCCCTAACACTGAAGCTTTCTTT. Its translation is CASQRPPNTEAFF.

The genes are TRBV7-6 and TRBJ2-1; D possibly corresponds to TRBD2 (5 bases). V gave up 3 bases and J gave up 5 bases, with 11 bases separating them. The CDR3 has 14 residues. Germline CDR1 SGHVS, CDR2 FNYEAQ. DNA of the CDR3: TGTGCCAGCAGCTTGAGGGAAACAGACAATGAGCAGTTCTTC. The encoded protein is CASSLRETDNEQFF.

The sample holds many counts of this clonotype. The gene calls are TRBV18 and TRBJ1-2, with TRBD1 matching 7 bases. Trimming removed 5 bases from V and 0 bases from J; junction bases left unmatched: 6. The CDR3 is 15 residues long. CDR1 is KGHSH, CDR2 LQKENI, per germline. Here the CDR3 reads CASSGDRATNYGYTF. The CDR3 nucleotides are TGTGCCAGCTCAGGGGACAGAGCAACTAACTATGGCTACACCTTC. Based on the CDR3 plus reference TRBV18 and TRBJ1-2, the full variable domain is NAGVMQNPRHLVRRRGQEARLRCSPMKGHSHVYWYRQLPEEGLKFMVYLQKENIIDESGMPKERFSAEFPKEGPSILRIQQVVRGDSAAYFCASSGDRATNYGYTFGSGTRLTVV.

The chain joins TRBV28 to TRBJ2-7; D is undetermined. Germline lookup yields CDR1 MDHEN and CDR2 SYDVKM. CDR3 size: 13 residues. Trimming pared 2 bases from V and 3 bases from J, leaving 8 bases between. The CDR3: CASSLTVNYEQYF. The CDR3 coding sequence is TGTGCCAGCAGTTTAACAGTGAACTACGAGCAGTACTTC.

The rearrangement uses TRBV6-2 or TRBV6-3 and TRBJ2-5; 7 nucleotides agree with TRBD2. The J segment lost 4 bases and the V segment lost 3 bases, leaving 17 bases of the junction unmatched. From germline, CDR1 is MNHEY and CDR2 SVGEGT. The CDR3 totals 18 residues. Here the CDR3 DNA reads TGTGCCAGCAGTTATACCGTTTTTGGCGGGAGTTGGGGAGAGACCCAGTACTTC. Translating gives CASSYTVFGGSWGETQYF.

In this sample, this clonotype turned up many times. This chain uses TRBV10-3 with TRBJ1-3; 9 bases agree with TRBD1. With V trimmed by 9 bases and J by 1 base, 7 bases remained unmatched. Per the germline V gene, CDR1 is ENHRY and CDR2 is SYGVKD. The CDR3 is made up of 15 amino acids. CDR3 sequence reads: CAIRRDRVSGNTIYF. DNA of the CDR3: TGTGCCATTCGACGGGACAGGGTATCTGGAAACACCATATATTTT.